This TCR beta chain was sequenced during a study of low-dose radiotherapy and immunotherapy resistance in tumors. The wider study: Treatment of Cohort 1 consisted of 0.5 Gy per fraction every 2 weeks, adding up to 6.5 Gy. Every two weeks, cyclophosphamide 200 mg/m2 was infused one day before radiation plus immunotherapy. Aspirin 300 mg was given orally each day for four cycles from cycle 1 day 1.

Ten or more counts support this clonotype. TRAV- and TRBV-specific primers were used for first-strand cDNA, which covered alpha and beta chains. TCR amplification involved about 20 PCR cycles with a constant-region primer and V-primer adapter. TCRdb fed the reads into MiXCR, producing one record per CDR3 protein. The sample includes under 90,000 distinct CDR3 sequences, 15% to 20% of them seen just once. Time point noted: before trial treatment. Patients with advanced, tumor-infiltrating lymphocyte-negative solid tumors were eligible. The V gene's germline CDR1 is SEHNR and CDR2 FQNEAQ (reference sequence). Trimming took 1 base from V and 13 from J, leaving 11 bases between them. The length of the CDR3 is 13 residues.

The chain carries TRBV7-9 and TRBJ1-6, with no clear D. This TCR was sampled from a male donor with prostate cancer. Source: PBMCs, taken before treatment. The CDR3 loop is CASSLDPLPPLHF. The CDR3 nucleotides read TGTGCCAGCAGCTTAGATCCCCTCCCTCCCCTCCACTTT.